Shown below are 12 T cell receptor beta chains from a single sample sequenced in a study of OX40 agonist ivuxolimab in advanced cancers. Profiling relied on immunoSEQ multiplex PCR, and the TCRdb table lists in-frame clones only, not all of them. The repertoire has over 85,000 clones, approximately 89% of them found once; the top ten carry less than 0.35%. Source: CD4+ or CD8+ T cells sorted from blood, taken in a trial of the OX40 agonist ivuxolimab. These receptors were collected from an adult with an advanced solid tumor such as melanoma, head and neck, liver or kidney cancer.

Note on this clone: Distinct nucleotide sequences in the sample also encode this CDR3. The gene calls are TRBV19 and TRBJ2-4, with D tentatively TRBD1 or TRBD2 (5 bases each). CDR3 size: 11 residues. Germline V gene sequence: CDR1 LNHDA, CDR2 SQIVND (reference sequence). Deletions cut 7 bases from V and 16 bases from J, with 17 bases between. CDR3 nucleotides: TGTGCCAGTACAGGTGTTGAGGGGAACTACTTC. This encodes CASTGVEGNYF.

CDR3 DNA: TGTGCCAGCAGTTTATATCGGGGCAGGGGGACTAGCTCCTACAATGAGCAGTTCTTC. The encoded protein is CASSLYRGRGTSSYNEQFF. This sequence joins TRBV28 and TRBJ2-1, with D possibly matching TRBD2 (8 bases). V was cut by 1 base and J by 0 bases, with 19 bases left in between. Per the germline V gene, CDR1 is MDHEN and CDR2 is SYDVKM. The CDR3 extends over 19 amino acids.

The chain has TRBV7-2 and TRBJ1-1; D is undetermined. CDR3 length: 14 residues. Germline loops: CDR1 SGHTA, CDR2 FQGNSA. V lost 1 base to trimming and J lost 5 bases, with 11 bases between them. The CDR3 loop is CASSLGRLGTEAFF. The CDR3 DNA reads TGTGCCAGCAGCTTAGGCAGGCTGGGAACTGAAGCTTTCTTT.

Comment on this clone: The sample holds other DNA sequences that translate to the same CDR3. The CDR3 DNA sequence: TGTGCCAGCAGGCGGGGACAGGGGGCGGATCAGCCCCAGCATTTT. Its translation: CASRRGQGADQPQHF. The V gene is TRBV2, the J gene TRBJ1-5; 12 bases agree with TRBD1. Trimming at V came to 6 bases and at J to 5 bases, leaving 5 bases not matched to a gene. CDR1 and CDR2 (germline): SNHLY, FYNNEI. This CDR3 has 15 amino acids.

The V and J genes are TRBV4-1 and TRBJ1-1; TRBD1 is a possible D gene (5 bases). The CDR3 spans 16 residues. Germline V CDR1 and CDR2: MGHRA, YSYEKL. V was cut by 0 bases and J by 2 bases, with 13 bases left in between. The CDR3 bases are TGCGCCAGCAGCCAAGAAACCCGGGGCAAAAACACTGAAGCTTTCTTT. Residues: CASSQETRGKNTEAFF.

The chain employs TRBV5-1 and TRBJ1-1; a weak D match, TRBD1 (5 bases). The V end was cut by 1 base, the J end by 0 bases, with 10 bases between. The CDR3 is 15 residues long. In germline, CDR1 is SGHRS, CDR2 YFSETQ. The CDR3 region is CASSLRGPLNTEAFF. CDR3 in DNA: TGCGCCAGCAGCTTGCGGGGACCCCTGAACACTGAAGCTTTCTTT.

The rearrangement joins TRBV4-3 to TRBJ2-6; either TRBD1 or TRBD2 may supply D (5 bases each). The length of the CDR3 is 16 residues. Germline V gene sequence: CDR1 LGHNA, CDR2 YSLEER. The ends were cut back, 4 bases at V and 2 bases at J, with 12 bases in the middle. CDR3 region: CASSREPGPGANVLTF. The CDR3 DNA reads as TGCGCCAGCAGCCGTGAACCGGGACCTGGGGCCAACGTCCTGACTTTC.

The gene calls are TRBV13 and TRBJ1-2, with TRBD1 matching 9 bases. The germline V gene encodes CDR1 PRHDT and CDR2 FYEKMQ (reference sequence). V trimming: 5 bases; J trimming: 5 bases; junction bases outside the gene matches: 6. The CDR3 runs 14 residues. CDR3 coding DNA: TGTGCCAGCAGCCCAGGGACAGGGACGTATGGCTACACCTTC. Its translation is CASSPGTGTYGYTF.

The gene calls are TRBV7-2 and TRBJ2-3; D remains unclear. The CDR3 runs 12 residues. Per germline, CDR1 SGHTA and CDR2 FQGNSA. V lost 3 bases and J 0 bases, leaving 1 base between the germline ends. The CDR3 DNA sequence: TGTGCCAGCAGCTTCAGCACAGATACGCAGTATTTT. Its translation: CASSFSTDTQYF.

V usage is TRBV6-5 and J usage is TRBJ1-2; 9 bases match TRBD1. Per the germline V gene, CDR1 is MNHEY and CDR2 is SVGAGI. The V gene end was trimmed by 5 bases and the J gene end by 5 bases; junction bases not matched to a gene: 6. CDR3 length equals 14 residues. The CDR3 reads CASSHGTGSYGYTF. CDR3 in DNA: TGTGCCAGCAGTCATGGGACAGGGTCTTATGGCTACACCTTC.

The chain couples TRBV9 to TRBJ2-1; 9 bases align to TRBD1. The trim removed 0 bases at V and 4 bases at J, leaving 11 bases unmatched. The CDR3 loop spans 18 amino acids. The germline gives CDR1 SGDLS, CDR2 YYNGEE. The CDR3 sequence: CASSVDAVGQGTYNEQFF. The CDR3 DNA reads as TGTGCCAGCAGCGTAGACGCCGTAGGACAGGGGACGTACAATGAGCAGTTCTTC. The whole variable domain, filled in from reference TRBV9 and TRBJ2-1, reads DSGVTQTPKHLITATGQRVTLRCSPRSGDLSVYWYQQSLDQGLQFLIQYYNGEERAKGNILERFSAQQFPDLHSELNLSSLELGDSALYFCASSVDAVGQGTYNEQFFGPGTRLTVL.

The chain uses TRBV5-1 and TRBJ1-4; 8 nucleotides align to TRBD1. The germline CDR1 and CDR2 sequences are SGHRS and YFSETQ. This CDR3 spans 16 amino acids. J gave up 3 bases and V 5 bases, and 9 bases lay outside the gene matches. CDR3 sequence: CASRGTGPLANEKLFF. CDR3 bases: TGCGCCAGCAGAGGGACAGGCCCATTAGCTAATGAAAAACTGTTTTTT.